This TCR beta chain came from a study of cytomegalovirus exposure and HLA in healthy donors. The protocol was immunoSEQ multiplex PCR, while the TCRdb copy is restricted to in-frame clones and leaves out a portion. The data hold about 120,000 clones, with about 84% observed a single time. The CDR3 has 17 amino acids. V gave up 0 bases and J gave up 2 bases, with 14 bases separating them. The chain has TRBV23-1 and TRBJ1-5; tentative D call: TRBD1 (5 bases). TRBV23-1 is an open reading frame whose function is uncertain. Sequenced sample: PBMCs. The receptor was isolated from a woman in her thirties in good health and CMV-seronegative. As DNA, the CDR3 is TGCGCCAGCAGTCAATCGACCGGGGGATGCGGCAATCAGCCCCAGCATTTT. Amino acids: CASSQSTGGCGNQPQHF.